This TCR beta chain was recovered during a study of T cells in tuberculosis (dated by TCRdb to 2016 to 2019). Regarding the complete study: The study combined CD1B tetramers and high-throughput TCR immunosequencing to characterize T cells specific for the mycobacterial lipid antigen glucose monomycolate (GMM). Results the study describes overall, beyond this receptor: T cells that bind the CD1B-GMM tetramer with low affinity may have been missed by the stringent sort gate.

Comment on this clone: No quality values exist for individual bases; no much larger clone is one base distant.

The CDR3 measures 16 amino acids from cysteine to phenylalanine. The only DNA kept is the CDR3, 48 bases in frame from the first base. TCR-alpha and TCR-beta chains were sequenced unpaired, so chain pairing information was not available. The immunoSEQ multiplex PCR assay was used to generate TCR libraries, with TCR-beta and/or TCR-alpha/delta assays applied to each sample. The amplified TCR libraries were sequenced using the Illumina high-throughput platform. As for the authors' bioinformatics: Clustering and dimensionality reduction were performed using pairwise TCRdist distances among GMM-specific receptors from ex vivo sorted or in vitro expanded T cells. Sequence motifs defined by gene usage and CDR3 content were tested for enrichment in tetramer-positive versus tetramer-negative populations. Not all clones reach the TCRdb copy of this immuneACCESS table, which keeps in-frame sequences only. Checked studies attribute under half of the gap to unresolved V genes and leave the rest unexplained. The V and J calls and the clone size are those of that table, but D and trimming were determined from the DNA. The sample profile shows around 60,000 clones; about four fifths of them were found once. The top ten clonotypes cover 13% of the sample.

PBMC were thawed, rested overnight, stained with GMM-loaded CD1B tetramer, a Live/Dead dye and anti-CD3, and then sorted on a FACS Aria II. CD1B tetramers were loaded with C32 glucose monomycolate purified from Rhodococcus equi. PBMC used for tetramer sorting had been depleted of CD14-expressing monocytes for a separate study before cryopreservation. Around 100,000 tetramer-negative cells were sorted from each donor and analyzed alongside the tetramer-positive cells. Antigen-specific T cells were sorted from a handful of healthy South African adults using GMM-loaded CD1B tetramers. The TCR sequence derives from an adult woman with latent tuberculosis. Sample: CD1b-GMM tetramer-negative cells sorted from PBMCs. The sample's cell subset or site label is to be understood as: T cells not binding CD1B-GMM tetramer, sorted from same donor. This chain is built from TRBV12-2 and TRBJ1-3. TRBV12-2 is a listed pseudogene. The CDR3 reads CASRPSPEGSGNTIYF. The nucleotides read TGTGCAAGTCGCCCTTCCCCGGAGGGCTCTGGAAACACCATATATTTT.